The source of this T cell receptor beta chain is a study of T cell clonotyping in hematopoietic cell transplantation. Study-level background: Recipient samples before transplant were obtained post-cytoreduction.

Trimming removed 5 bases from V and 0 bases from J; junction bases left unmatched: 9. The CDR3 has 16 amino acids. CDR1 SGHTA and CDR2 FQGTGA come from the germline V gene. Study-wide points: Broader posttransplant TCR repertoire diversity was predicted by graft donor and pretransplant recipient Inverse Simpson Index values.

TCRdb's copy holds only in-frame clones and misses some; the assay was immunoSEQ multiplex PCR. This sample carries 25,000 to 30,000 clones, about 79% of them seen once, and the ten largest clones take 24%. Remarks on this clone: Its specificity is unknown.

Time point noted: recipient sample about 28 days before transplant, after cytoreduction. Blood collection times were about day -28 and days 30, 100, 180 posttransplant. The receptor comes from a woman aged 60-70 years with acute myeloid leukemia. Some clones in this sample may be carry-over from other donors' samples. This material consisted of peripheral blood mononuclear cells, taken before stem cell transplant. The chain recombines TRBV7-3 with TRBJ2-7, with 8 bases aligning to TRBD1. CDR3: CASSPQSGTGSYEQYF. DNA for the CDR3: TGTGCCAGCAGCCCCCAGTCCGGGACAGGCTCCTACGAGCAGTACTTC. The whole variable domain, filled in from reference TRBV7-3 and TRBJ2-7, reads GAGVSQTPSNKVTEKGKYVELRCDPISGHTALYWYRQSLGQGPEFLIYFQGTGAADDSGLPNDRFFAVRPEGSVSTLKIQRTERGDSAVYLCASSPQSGTGSYEQYFGPGTRLTVT.